Listed below are T cell receptor beta chains from one sample, sequenced in a study of metastatic and nonmetastatic thyroid tumors. MiXCR re-clonotyped the PCR reads for TCRdb. In the table there are about 15,000 clones, around 30% of which are singletons. The specimen sequenced was tumor tissue. All receptors come from a female donor with papillary thyroid cancer or a benign thyroid nodule (not recorded which). Some clones in this sample may be carry-over from other donors' samples. Each CDR3 is given with its conserved first and last residue. D genes are given only for firm matches. Rows may omit the clone size; those that give it use once, few, many or a size class.

>TRBD1|few|TRBJ1-1|TRBV27
TGTGCCAGCAGTATACCGAATCCGGGACAGGGGCCCGGCACTGAAGCTTTCTTT
CASSIPNPGQGPGTEAFF
>TRBD1|-|TRBJ2-1|TRBV7-8
TGTGCCAGCAGCTCGTCCCGGGACAGGGGCGGCGAGCAGTTCTTC
CASSSSRDRGGEQFF
>TRBD2|-|TRBJ2-1|TRBV20-1
TGCAGTGCCCTCTTAAGCGGGAGGGCCTCCTACAATGAGCAGTTCTTC
CSALLSGRASYNEQFF
>-|many|TRBJ1-6|TRBV20-1
TGCAGTGCAGCGGCCGTTCGGTCTGGGTCACCCCTCCACTTT
CSAAAVRSGSPLHF
>TRBD2|many|TRBJ2-1|TRBV28
TGTGCCAGCAGTCCGGGAGGTCCCTACAATGAGCAGTTCTTC
CASSPGGPYNEQFF
>TRBD1|-|TRBJ1-6|TRBV12-3/TRBV12-4
TGTGCCAGCAGAGCGCAGACAGGGACGGGATCACCCCTCCACTTT
CASRAQTGTGSPLHF
>TRBD2|-|TRBJ2-2|TRBV20-1
TGCAGTGCTATAATTGGACTAGCGGGGGCCAACACCGGGGAGCTGTTTTTT
CSAIIGLAGANTGELFF
>-|-|TRBJ2-7|TRBV7-3
TGTGCCAGCAGTTACTCGACTAGCTACGAGCAGTACTTC
CASSYSTSYEQYF
>TRBD1|-|TRBJ2-7|TRBV3-1
TGTGCCAGCAGGGACGGACAGGTGAATTCCTACGAGCAGTACTTC
CASRDGQVNSYEQYF
>-|medium-sized|TRBJ2-6|TRBV30
TGTGCCTCCCGTAAAGGATCTGGGGCCAACGTCCTGACTTTC
CASRKGSGANVLTF
>-|medium-sized|TRBJ1-5|TRBV12-3/TRBV12-4
TGTGCCAGCAGTTACTTCGGAGCCAATCAGCCCCAGCATTTT
CASSYFGANQPQHF
>TRBD1|-|TRBJ1-4|TRBV4-2
TGTGCCAGCAGCCAAGATACCGACAGGGGGCGTCGATCGAATGAAAAACTGTTTTTT
CASSQDTDRGRRSNEKLFF
>-|many|TRBJ2-3|TRBV18
TGTGCCAGCTCAAGGTCTTCTCGCGGCACAGATACGCAGTATTTT
CASSRSSRGTDTQYF
>TRBD2|-|TRBJ2-1|TRBV20-1
TGCAGTGCTCCGCGGGGGGCCTCTTTCAATGAGCAGTTCTTC
CSAPRGASFNEQFF
>-|many|TRBJ1-2|TRBV4-2
TGTGCCAGCAGCCAAGAGGGCAGGCTGCAAGGCTACACCTTC
CASSQEGRLQGYTF
>-|-|TRBJ2-5|TRBV20-1
TGCAGTGCTAGACCGCTACGGGACCCTCAAGAGACCCAGTACTTC
CSARPLRDPQETQYF
>-|medium-sized|TRBJ1-6|TRBV7-2
TGTGCCAGCAGTACAGGCTCACCCCTCCACTTT
CASSTGSPLHF
>TRBD2|many|TRBJ2-3|TRBV18
TGTGCCAGCTCACTTCGACAGGCCGGACTAGCGGGAAGTGACCCAGATACGCAGTATTTT
CASSLRQAGLAGSDPDTQYF
>-|-|TRBJ2-1|TRBV11-1
TGTGCCAGCAGCTCCGGACTACACTCCTACAATGAGCAGTTCTTC
CASSSGLHSYNEQFF
>TRBD2|many|TRBJ2-3|TRBV6-4
TGTGCCAGCAGGTCCGGGACTAGCGGGATGAGGAGCACAGATACGCAGTATTTT
CASRSGTSGMRSTDTQYF
>-|-|TRBJ2-7|TRBV5-1
TGCGCCAGCAGCGCGGTGGGGCGGGGAGGGGGATACGAGCAGTACTTC
CASSAVGRGGGYEQYF
>-|few|TRBJ1-6|TRBV7-2
TGTGCCAGCAGCCCAGACGTGCGAGGGGCCCTCCACTTT
CASSPDVRGALHF